This passage covers 22 T cell receptor beta chains from one sample sequenced in a study. TCRdb called the RT-PCR reads again in MiXCR, with one record for every CDR3 protein. The sample has 550,000 to 750,000 distinct CDR3 sequences, over 12% seen once. Sequenced material: memory CD4+ T cells from blood. The receptors were gathered from a female donor in good health, serving as a healthy control.

The rearrangement uses TRBV3-1 and TRBJ2-2, with 10 bases lining up with TRBD2. Germline V gives CDR1 LGHDT, CDR2 YNNKEL (reference sequence). Germline trimming cut 3 bases from V and 7 bases from J; bases unmatched to any gene: 5. The CDR3 runs to 15 residues. The CDR3 sequence is CASSHSGTSVGELFF. CDR3 DNA: TGTGCCAGCAGCCATTCCGGGACTAGCGTCGGGGAGCTGTTTTTT.

There are many counts of this clonotype. V gene TRBV12-3 or TRBV12-4 combines with J gene TRBJ2-5, with unresolved D. This CDR3 has 12 amino acids. Trimming left V 3 bases short and J 4 bases short, with 6 bases between. The CDR3 region is CASSLFAETQYF. In DNA, the CDR3 is TGTGCCAGCAGTTTGTTTGCAGAGACCCAGTACTTC.

In its sample, this clonotype was seen a few times. The V call is TRBV27, the J call TRBJ1-1; TRBD1 matches at 7 bases. Looked up from germline, CDR1 is MNHEY and CDR2 is SMNVEV (reference sequence). J lost 11 bases, V lost 7 bases, and 19 bases had no gene match. The length of the CDR3 is 15 residues. The CDR3 nucleotides are TGTGCCAGCATCAGTGACGTACAGGGGTTAACCTCGGCTTTCTTT. Encoded protein: CASISDVQGLTSAFF.

This clonotype was found a few times. The chain joins TRBV5-6 to TRBJ2-3; 14 bases are shared with TRBD2. The germline V gene encodes CDR1 SGHDT and CDR2 YYEEEE. The CDR3 is 16 amino acids. V lost 4 bases to trimming and J lost 7 bases; unmatched junction nucleotides: 8. CDR3 coding DNA: TGTGCCAGCAGCCTAGGGACTAGCGGGAGTATTCATACGCAGTATTTT. Protein: CASSLGTSGSIHTQYF.

This clonotype was seen a few times. The chain employs TRBV30 and TRBJ1-1; D remains unclear. Germline V gene sequence: CDR1 GTSNPN, CDR2 SVGIG (reference sequence). Deletions cut 5 bases from V and 1 base from J, with 11 bases between. The CDR3 is 13 residues long. The CDR3 here is CAWGRVPNTEAFF. DNA for the CDR3: TGTGCCTGGGGCCGCGTACCGAACACTGAAGCTTTCTTT.

The chain combines TRBV12-3 or TRBV12-4 with TRBJ1-5, with 10 bases lining up with TRBD1. After removal of 4 bases from V and 12 bases from J, the junction contained 15 bases not matched to a gene. This CDR3 region has 16 residues. The CDR3 DNA reads TGTGCCAGCAGTTCGGACAGGGGGATTTCCAATCAGTTCCAGCATTTT. Its translation: CASSSDRGISNQFQHF.

The sample holds one count of this clonotype. The genes are TRBV28 and TRBJ1-5, with no clear D. Germline CDR1 reads MDHEN; CDR2 reads SYDVKM. V was cut by 6 bases and J by 0 bases, with 12 bases left in between. This CDR3 has 15 residues. CDR3 in DNA: TGTGCCAGCAGGCTACAGAGTTATAGCAATCAGCCCCAGCATTTT. Its protein is CASRLQSYSNQPQHF.

This clonotype was picked up many times. The genes are TRBV12-5 and TRBJ1-1; no definite D call. This CDR3 contains 13 residues. Trimming removed 1 base from V and 1 base from J, with 4 bases in between. In germline, CDR1 is LGHNT, CDR2 FRNRAP. The CDR3 protein is CASGLEGNTEAFF. Written as DNA, the CDR3 is TGTGCTAGTGGTTTGGAGGGGAACACTGAAGCTTTCTTT.

This clonotype came up a few times. The chain joins TRBV5-5 to TRBJ2-1; 8 nucleotides match TRBD2. Germline CDR1 is SGHKS and CDR2 is YYEKEE (reference sequence). J lost 8 bases, V lost 2 bases, and 9 bases had no gene match. The CDR3 sequence is 15 residues long. CDR3 DNA sequence: TGTGCCAGCAGCTTAAACAGCGGGAGATCCGATGAGCAGTTCTTC. Translated: CASSLNSGRSDEQFF.

This clonotype was seen a few times. V is TRBV20-1 and J is TRBJ2-1; D is perhaps TRBD1 or TRBD2 (6 bases each). The CDR3 consists of 13 residues. Germline lookup yields CDR1 DFQATT and CDR2 SNEGSKA (reference sequence). The CDR3 DNA sequence: TGCAGGGCGAGGGGGGCGCAAGTAAATGAGCAGTTCTTC. Its translation is CRARGAQVNEQFF.

V is TRBV27 and J is TRBJ2-3, with TRBD1 as a possible D gene (5 bases). V lost 6 bases, J lost 3 bases, and 19 bases lay in between. This CDR3 has 16 amino acids. CDR1 and CDR2 (germline): MNHEY, SMNVEV (reference sequence). This chain's CDR3 is CASRAPAGAGTDTQYF. In DNA form, the CDR3 reads TGTGCCAGCAGGGCCCCAGCTGGAGCAGGGACAGATACGCAGTATTTT.

This clonotype was counted between two and nine times. The chain has TRBV12-3 or TRBV12-4 and TRBJ2-6, with 10 bases lining up with TRBD1. After removal of 6 bases from V and 2 bases from J, the junction contained 13 bases not matched to a gene. The length of the CDR3 is 19 residues. The CDR3, as DNA: TGTGCCAGCAGCTCACTCACGGGACAGGGGTCTGCTGGGGCCAACGTCCTGACTTTC. Its translation is CASSSLTGQGSAGANVLTF.

This clonotype was counted ten times or more. The chain recombines TRBV19 with TRBJ2-5; weak D call: TRBD1 (6 bases). Deletions cut 7 bases from V and 0 bases from J, with 15 bases between. CDR1 and CDR2 (germline): LNHDA, SQIVND (reference sequence). CDR3 size: 15 residues. The DNA for the CDR3 is TGTGCCAGTAAAACGACCGGGACATACCAAGAGACCCAGTACTTC. It is translated as CASKTTGTYQETQYF. Combining the CDR3 with reference TRBV19 and TRBJ2-5 gives the whole variable domain DGGITQSPKYLFRKEGQNVTLSCEQNLNHDAMYWYRQDPGQGLRLIYYSQIVNDFQKGDIAEGYSVSREKKESFPLTVTSAQKNPTAFYLCASKTTGTYQETQYFGPGTRLLVL.

This clonotype came up a few times. The V call is TRBV11-2, the J call TRBJ2-1; D not resolved. Germline CDR1 reads SGHAT; CDR2 reads FQNNGV. The CDR3 consists of 15 residues. Trimming left V 5 bases short and J 6 bases short, with 17 bases between. In nucleotides, the CDR3 is TGTGCCAGCAGCGACTCTTCCTTTTCGGGCAATGAGCAGTTCTTC. Protein product: CASSDSSFSGNEQFF.

The chain has TRBV10-1 and TRBJ1-1; no reliable D call. The germline V and J ends were trimmed by 6 bases and 9 bases, with 20 bases remaining between them. CDR1 is WNHNN, CDR2 SYGVQD, per germline (reference sequence). This CDR3 region has 14 residues. The CDR3 DNA reads as TGCGCCAGCAGGTCCAATACCGTGAAGAACCAAGCTTTCTTT. It is translated as CASRSNTVKNQAFF.

This clonotype was seen repeatedly, ten times or more. This chain connects TRBV29-1 to TRBJ2-2; D possibly corresponds to TRBD1 (6 bases). Trimming removed 4 bases from V and 1 base from J, with 13 bases in between. The CDR3 has 15 amino acids. Looked up from germline, CDR1 is SQVTM and CDR2 is ANQGSEA. The CDR3 DNA reads TGCAGCGTTGTGCCACAGGGCGGGAACACCGGGGAGCTGTTTTTT. It is translated as CSVVPQGGNTGELFF.

This clonotype came up many times. The chain employs TRBV20-1 and TRBJ2-3, with 9 bases lining up with TRBD2. The length of the CDR3 is 15 residues. The germline CDR1 and CDR2 sequences are DFQATT and SNEGSKA (reference sequence). With 7 bases clipped from V and 5 bases from J, the junction kept 13 bases outside the gene matches. The CDR3 loop reads CSGPYGLARGDTQYF. CDR3 sequence (DNA): TGCAGTGGCCCGTACGGACTAGCGAGGGGAGATACGCAGTATTTT.

This sequence joins TRBV2 and TRBJ1-4, with D perhaps TRBD1 (6 bases). Germline-derived CDR1 and CDR2 are SNHLY and FYNNEI. This CDR3 is built from 14 residues. V lost 4 bases, J lost 6 bases, and 12 bases lay in between. The CDR3 reads CASSVQGGDEKLFF. CDR3 nucleotides: TGTGCCAGCAGTGTACAGGGTGGGGATGAAAAACTGTTTTTT.

This clonotype has just a few counts. This chain links TRBV3-1 with TRBJ2-5; 8 bases align to TRBD2. Germline V gives CDR1 LGHDT, CDR2 YNNKEL (reference sequence). V shed 6 bases and J 5 bases; nucleotides not matched to a gene: 8. This CDR3 comprises 14 residues. DNA for the CDR3: TGTGCCAGCAGTGAGCGGGTAGCGGGGGAGACCCAGTACTTC. Translated, it gives CASSERVAGETQYF.

This clonotype has more than one count but fewer than ten. The chain's CDR3 is CASRPTGANVLTF. CDR3 nucleotides: TGTGCCAGCCGACCGACTGGGGCCAACGTCCTGACTTTC. V gene TRBV7-6 combines with J gene TRBJ2-6; no clear D. Deletions cut 8 bases from V and 2 bases from J, with 7 bases between. CDR3 length: 13 amino acids. Germline-derived CDR1 and CDR2 are SGHVS and FNYEAQ.

V usage is TRBV12-3 or TRBV12-4 and J usage is TRBJ1-1, with D possibly TRBD1 on 5 matching bases. The V and J ends lost 5 bases and 11 bases respectively, with 27 bases between them. CDR3 length equals 16 residues. The CDR3 spells CASSLRVGTAPIRAFF. CDR3 coding DNA: TGTGCCAGCAGTCTACGGGTCGGGACGGCCCCAATAAGGGCTTTCTTT.

This clonotype was observed at least ten times. V gene TRBV29-1 combines with J gene TRBJ2-3; D is undetermined. Trimming cost V 7 bases and J 3 bases, with 14 bases left between them. The CDR3 runs 13 residues. Germline V CDR1 and CDR2: SQVTM, ANQGSEA. CDR3 in DNA: TGCAGCGCCAAAGTGGCCACAACAGATACGCAGTATTTT. It translates to CSAKVATTDTQYF.